The present T cell receptor beta chain was sequenced within a study of cytomegalovirus exposure and HLA in healthy donors. A multiplex PCR was run with 60 Vbeta primers and 13 Jbeta primers. Produced via immunoSEQ multiplex PCR; TCRdb's table is partial and in-frame only. Of tens of thousands of clones in the sample, roughly 60% were seen once. Trimming at V came to 0 bases and at J to 7 bases, leaving 20 bases not matched to a gene. In germline, CDR1 is LGHNA, CDR2 YNFKEQ. CDR3 length: 20 amino acids. Findings of the study overall: Later analysis suggested most CMV-associated TCR beta chains were HLA-restricted. Sequencing likely caused a cluster of highly shared sequence variants.

A word on this clone: As yet, its antigen is unknown.

The TCR comes from a woman in her forties or fifties in good health and CMV-seropositive. This chain joins TRBV4-2 and TRBJ2-1, with 8 bases that match TRBD2. The source material was PBMCs. The CDR3 nucleotides are TGTGCCAGCAGCCAAGAAAAGAAGGGCCCGGGACTAGTTTCGTCGAATGAGCAGTTCTTC. It encodes CASSQEKKGPGLVSSNEQFF.